The 24 T cell receptor beta chains reported below all come from one sample, sequenced in a study of CD8 T cells in ankylosing spondylitis. A single record per CDR3 protein comes from TCRdb applying MiXCR to the 5' RACE reads. This table holds 50,000 to 65,000 distinct CDR3 sequences, less than 8.5% found once. The sequenced sample was blood, either unsorted or a sorted T cell fraction (not recorded which). These receptors all stem from a female donor with ankylosing spondylitis or in good health (not recorded which).

With regard to this clonotype: This may be a read error: a much more frequent sequence differs by one nucleotide. Since the CDR3 does not end with the conserved phenylalanine or tryptophan, this likely comes from a read error. This chain connects TRBV11-2 to TRBJ2-2; possibly TRBD2 for D (6 bases). The V and J ends lost 0 bases and 10 bases respectively, with 12 bases between them. The V gene's germline CDR1 is SGHAT and CDR2 FQNNGV. This CDR3 is 14 amino acids long. The CDR3 loop reads CASSLDGTQEELFY. In DNA, the CDR3 is TGTGCCAGCAGCTTAGACGGGACTCAGGAGGAGCTGTTTTAT.

This clonotype was recorded many times. V and J are TRBV15 and TRBJ1-2; D gene ambiguous. The V gene lost 1 base and the J gene lost 5 bases, with 8 bases spanning the gap. CDR1 is LNHNV and CDR2 is YYDKDF in the germline V gene (reference sequence). The CDR3 loop spans 13 amino acids. The CDR3 region is CATSRGAGYGYTF. In DNA, the CDR3 is TGTGCCACCAGCAGAGGGGCTGGGTATGGCTACACCTTC. The complete variable domain, with remaining parts taken from reference TRBV15 and TRBJ1-2, reads DAMVIQNPRYQVTQFGKPVTLSCSQTLNHNVMYWYQQKSSQAPKLLFHYYDKDFNNEADTPDNFQSRRPNTSFCFLDIRSPGLGDTAMYLCATSRGAGYGYTFGSGTRLTVV.

This clonotype was recorded at least ten times. The rearrangement links TRBV5-5 to TRBJ1-1; tentatively, D is TRBD1 (6 bases). The CDR3 sequence is 13 residues long. V shed 3 bases and J shed 11 bases, with 17 bases lying between them. Germline values: CDR1 SGHKS, CDR2 YYEKEE (reference sequence). CDR3 DNA sequence: TGTGCCAGCAGCTCGGGGGGCGGCCCACGGGCTTTCTTT. As protein: CASSSGGGPRAFF. The complete variable domain, with remaining parts taken from reference TRBV5-5 and TRBJ1-1, reads DAGVTQSPTHLIKTRGQQVTLRCSPISGHKSVSWYQQVLGQGPQFIFQYYEKEERGRGNFPDRFSARQFPNYSSELNVNALLLGDSALYLCASSSGGGPRAFFGQGTRLTVV.

This clonotype came up many times. V is TRBV5-1 and J is TRBJ2-2; D gene ambiguous. This CDR3 comprises 15 residues. The V end lost 4 bases, the J end lost 1 base, and 11 bases lay between the germline ends. CDR1 SGHRS and CDR2 YFSETQ come from the germline V gene. The CDR3 DNA reads TGCGCCAGCAGCCCCCTCCTAGGGAACACCGGGGAGCTGTTTTTT. Translated, it gives CASSPLLGNTGELFF.

The sample holds many counts of this clonotype. The chain has TRBV5-5 and TRBJ2-3; 7 positions match TRBD2. Germline V gene lookup returns CDR1 SGHKS and CDR2 YYEKEE (reference sequence). The length of the CDR3 is 15 residues. J was trimmed by 6 bases and V by 3 bases; bases with no gene match: 10. The chain's CDR3 is CASSSGLNSWDTQYF. CDR3 nucleotides: TGTGCCAGCAGCTCGGGACTAAATAGTTGGGATACGCAGTATTTT.

Ten or more counts support this clonotype. This chain links TRBV10-3 with TRBJ2-7; 8 bases agree with TRBD1. Germline CDR1 reads ENHRY; CDR2 reads SYGVKD. Trimming cost V 8 bases and J 3 bases; bases outside gene matches: 12. This CDR3 is 15 amino acids long. CDR3 region: CAIAGWETGVYEQYF. CDR3 sequence (DNA): TGTGCCATCGCGGGGTGGGAGACAGGGGTCTACGAGCAGTACTTC.

This clonotype was observed many times. This chain connects TRBV13 to TRBJ1-6; D remains unclear. CDR3 length equals 14 residues. CDR1 is PRHDT, CDR2 FYEKMQ, per germline (reference sequence). Trimming removed 7 bases from V and 0 bases from J, with 7 bases in between. This CDR3 is CASTVSSYNSPLHF. The CDR3 DNA sequence: TGTGCCAGCACCGTAAGCTCCTATAATTCACCCCTCCACTTT.

This chain links TRBV5-1 with TRBJ2-3, with D unresolved. This CDR3 spans 13 amino acids. V shed 0 bases and J shed 3 bases, with 5 bases lying between them. Germline V gene lookup returns CDR1 SGHRS and CDR2 YFSETQ. CDR3 DNA: TGCGCCAGCAGCTTGGCCGCGACAGATACGCAGTATTTT. Protein: CASSLAATDTQYF.

This clonotype was seen ten or more times. V usage is TRBV6-2 or TRBV6-3 and J usage is TRBJ1-2, with D unclear. Trimming stripped 5 bases from V and 4 bases from J, with 23 bases between. The CDR3 extends over 17 amino acids. The germline gives CDR1 MNHEY, CDR2 SVGEGT. The CDR3 coding sequence is TGTGCCAGCAGTCCCTTCGACGGGTTCCCGACCTTCTATGGCTACACCTTC. It is translated as CASSPFDGFPTFYGYTF.

The sample holds many counts of this clonotype. The V and J genes are TRBV5-1 and TRBJ2-7; D is uncertain. The CDR3 totals 13 residues. Germline V gene sequence: CDR1 SGHRS, CDR2 YFSETQ. V dropped 2 bases and J dropped 1 base, with 7 bases sitting between them. The CDR3 DNA reads TGCGCCAGCAGCTTTTATCAGTCCTACGAGCAGTACTTC. Protein: CASSFYQSYEQYF.

In its sample, this clonotype was seen many times. This chain connects TRBV9 to TRBJ2-3, with D hard to call. Germline V gene sequence: CDR1 SGDLS, CDR2 YYNGEE. Trimming stripped 3 bases from V and 1 base from J, with 3 bases between. CDR3 length: 12 residues. The CDR3 bases are TGTGCCAGCAGCGATGGCACAGATACGCAGTATTTT. Protein: CASSDGTDTQYF.

This sequence joins TRBV7-2 and TRBJ1-2; D not certain. CDR3 length equals 15 residues. Trimming took off 5 bases at V and 0 bases at J, with 13 bases between the two ends. Germline values: CDR1 SGHTA, CDR2 FQGNSA. The CDR3 sequence is CASSTLPGSNYGYTF. In DNA, the CDR3 is TGTGCCAGCAGCACCCTTCCGGGATCTAACTATGGCTACACCTTC.

This clonotype has ten or more counts. The chain carries TRBV20-1 and TRBJ1-3; TRBD1 aligns across 7 bases. The junction had 6 bases not matched to a gene; V was cut back by 2 bases and J by 2 bases. CDR3 length equals 15 residues. Germline CDR1 DFQATT, CDR2 SNEGSKA (reference sequence). In DNA, the CDR3 is TGCAGTGCTAGACAACCCGGGACAGCTGGAAACACCATATATTTT. Amino acid sequence: CSARQPGTAGNTIYF.

In this sample, this clonotype turned up many times. This rearrangement joins TRBV5-1 to TRBJ2-1; D is tentatively TRBD1 or TRBD2 (5 bases each). The ends were cut back, 3 bases at V and 5 bases at J, with 15 bases in the middle. Germline V CDR1 and CDR2: SGHRS, YFSETQ. The CDR3 is 15 residues long. The CDR3 is CASSSVPGTHNEQFF. CDR3 coding DNA: TGCGCCAGCAGCTCAGTTCCAGGGACCCACAATGAGCAGTTCTTC. The entire variable domain, with the rest obtained from reference TRBV5-1 and TRBJ2-1, is as follows: KAGVTQTPRYLIKTRGQQVTLSCSPISGHRSVSWYQQTPGQGLQFLFEYFSETQRNKGNFPGRFSGRQFSNSRSEMNVSTLELGDSALYLCASSSVPGTHNEQFFGPGTRLTVL.

This clonotype was seen at least ten times. V is TRBV7-7 and J is TRBJ2-5, with 9 bases fitting TRBD1. After removal of 5 bases from V and 3 bases from J, the junction contained 4 bases not matched to a gene. Germline loops: CDR1 SSHAT, CDR2 FNYEAQ (reference sequence). This CDR3 contains 14 residues. The CDR3 DNA reads as TGTGCCAGCAGCCCCGGGACAGGGAAAGAGACCCAGTACTTC. The encoded protein is CASSPGTGKETQYF.

This clonotype came up many times. The chain couples TRBV3-1 to TRBJ1-2; D might be TRBD1 (5 bases). Germline V lookup: CDR1 LGHDT, CDR2 YNNKEL (reference sequence). The CDR3 loop spans 13 amino acids. V was cut by 0 bases and J by 7 bases, with 9 bases left in between. The CDR3 here is CASSQEGQGGYTF. CDR3 coding DNA: TGTGCCAGCAGCCAAGAAGGACAAGGTGGCTACACCTTC.

This clonotype was picked up many times. The chain couples TRBV5-5 to TRBJ1-1, with a possible D match to TRBD1 (6 bases). V was shortened by 0 bases and J by 1 base, with 16 bases between the two germline ends. There are 17 residues in the CDR3. Germline V gene lookup returns CDR1 SGHKS and CDR2 YYEKEE (reference sequence). The CDR3 nucleotides are TGTGCCAGCAGCTTGGCATTTGGGGGACACCAGAACACTGAAGCTTTCTTT. Encoded protein: CASSLAFGGHQNTEAFF.

This clonotype showed up many times. The chain joins TRBV6-1 to TRBJ1-6; TRBD1 matches at 7 bases. Germline assignment: CDR1 MNHNS and CDR2 SASEGT. This CDR3 has 14 residues. J lost 5 bases, V lost 3 bases, and 1 base had no gene match. The CDR3 DNA sequence: TGTGCCAGCAGTGAGGGACAGCATAATTCACCCCTCCACTTT. It codes for CASSEGQHNSPLHF.

The V and J genes are TRBV7-9 and TRBJ1-2; D remains unclear. The CDR3 runs to 14 residues. Germline-derived CDR1 and CDR2 are SEHNR and FQNEAQ (reference sequence). V was clipped by 5 bases and J by 8 bases, with 18 bases between them. The CDR3 here is CASSTPAGFWGYTF. The CDR3 DNA sequence: TGTGCCAGCAGCACCCCTGCGGGTTTTTGGGGCTACACCTTC.

This clonotype was picked up one time. This may stem from a read error, because a much larger clone lies one nucleotide away. The conserved closing phenylalanine or tryptophan is absent in this CDR3, likely reflecting a read error. This chain links TRBV10-3 with TRBJ1-2; D might be TRBD1 (5 bases). CDR1 ENHRY and CDR2 SYGVKD come from the germline V gene. The CDR3 is made up of 14 amino acids. Trimming took 9 bases from V and 0 from J, leaving 14 bases between them. The CDR3 spells CAISGSAANYGYTL. In DNA, the CDR3 is TGTGCCATATCAGGGAGCGCTGCTAACTATGGCTACACCCTC.

This clonotype was recorded many times. The chain employs TRBV20-1 and TRBJ1-2; 9 bases align to TRBD1. This CDR3 has 13 amino acids. The V segment lost 5 bases and the J segment 7 bases; nucleotides outside the gene matches: 8. Germline loops: CDR1 DFQATT, CDR2 SNEGSKA (reference sequence). The CDR3 DNA reads TGCAGTGCTGGAGGGACAGGGTATAGTGGCTACACCTTC. Translating it yields CSAGGTGYSGYTF.

This clonotype was counted many times. This chain connects TRBV20-1 to TRBJ2-1, with 9 bases fitting TRBD1. The CDR3 is 16 amino acids. CDR1 and CDR2 (germline): DFQATT, SNEGSKA (reference sequence). J lost 6 bases, V lost 0 bases, and 9 bases had no gene match. The CDR3 spells CSARDTWGQGINEQFF. The CDR3 DNA reads TGCAGTGCTAGAGATACTTGGGGACAGGGTATCAATGAGCAGTTCTTC.

The chain combines TRBV11-1 with TRBJ2-2; 9 positions agree with TRBD2. Germline CDR1 SGHAT, CDR2 FQDESV (reference sequence). CDR3 length: 18 residues. V lost 4 bases to trimming and J lost 0 bases; unmatched junction nucleotides: 9. The CDR3 nucleotides read TGTGCCAGCAGCTCCGGGCTAGCGGGGTACTCGAACACCGGGGAGCTGTTTTTT. Translated, it gives CASSSGLAGYSNTGELFF.

In its sample, this clonotype was seen many times. V usage is TRBV6-1 and J usage is TRBJ2-2, with TRBD1 matching 12 bases. The trim removed 6 bases at V and 3 bases at J, leaving 11 bases unmatched. Germline loops: CDR1 MNHNS, CDR2 SASEGT. The CDR3 spans 18 residues. The CDR3: CASRSPGTGGVHTGELFF. The CDR3, as DNA: TGTGCCAGCAGATCCCCCGGGACAGGGGGCGTGCACACCGGGGAGCTGTTTTTT.